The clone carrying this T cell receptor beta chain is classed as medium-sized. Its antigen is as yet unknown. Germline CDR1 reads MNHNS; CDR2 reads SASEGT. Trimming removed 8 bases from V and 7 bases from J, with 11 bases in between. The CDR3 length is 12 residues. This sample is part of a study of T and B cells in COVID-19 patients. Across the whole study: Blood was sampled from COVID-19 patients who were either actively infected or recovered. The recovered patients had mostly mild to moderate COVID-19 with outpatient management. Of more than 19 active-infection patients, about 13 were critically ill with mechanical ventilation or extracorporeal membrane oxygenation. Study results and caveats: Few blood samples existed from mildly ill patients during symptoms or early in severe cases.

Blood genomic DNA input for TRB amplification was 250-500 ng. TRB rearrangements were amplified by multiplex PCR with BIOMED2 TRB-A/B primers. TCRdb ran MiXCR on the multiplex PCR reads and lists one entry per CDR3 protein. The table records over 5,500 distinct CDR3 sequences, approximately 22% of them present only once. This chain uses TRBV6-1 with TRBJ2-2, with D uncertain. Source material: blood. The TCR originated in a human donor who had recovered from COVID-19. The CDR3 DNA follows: TGTGCCAGCGTCCAGTCCGTCGGGGAGCTGTTTTTT. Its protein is CASVQSVGELFF.